These 20 T cell receptor beta chains share one sample of origin, sequenced in a study of T cell changes during pregnancy in multiple sclerosis. Assay used: immunoSEQ multiplex PCR; TCRdb lists only in-frame clones, some missing. The sample carries approximately 42,000 clones, 84% recorded once. The material was CD4+ T cells from peripheral blood mononuclear cells, obtained before pregnancy. The origin of the receptors is a female donor with multiple sclerosis, enrolled in a pregnancy study.

This clone showed up just once. This chain connects TRBV19 to TRBJ1-2; D might be TRBD1 (5 bases). Germline V gene data show CDR1 as LNHDA and CDR2 as SQIVND (reference sequence). Trimming cost V 6 bases and J 2 bases, with 13 bases left between them. The CDR3 has 14 residues. DNA of the CDR3: TGTGCCAGTAGCACCGGGACTTTAAACTATGGCTACACCTTC. Translation: CASSTGTLNYGYTF.

This chain joins TRBV20-1 and TRBJ2-1; D is perhaps TRBD2 (5 bases). Germline V lookup: CDR1 DFQATT, CDR2 SNEGSKA (reference sequence). The CDR3 consists of 11 residues. CDR3 nucleotides: TGCACTACGGACTGGAACAATGAGCAGTTCTTC. Translating gives CTTDWNNEQFF.

The rearrangement joins TRBV18 to TRBJ1-2; D gene uncertain. The germline gives CDR1 KGHSH, CDR2 LQKENI. V was trimmed by 3 bases and J by 7 bases, leaving 12 bases between them. The CDR3 contains 13 residues. CDR3 residues: CASSPNRESGYTF. The CDR3 DNA follows: TGTGCCAGCTCACCCAATAGGGAGAGTGGCTACACCTTC.

The chain carries TRBV4-3 and TRBJ2-2; D remains unclear. Trimming cost V 1 base and J 7 bases, with 16 bases left between them. This CDR3 region has 16 residues. Germline V gives CDR1 LGHNA, CDR2 YSLEER. The CDR3 reads CASSQGRRSRGGELFF. The DNA of the CDR3 is TGCGCCAGCAGCCAAGGGCGGCGGTCTCGCGGCGGGGAGCTGTTTTTT.

This clone was observed a few times. The gene calls are TRBV30 and TRBJ1-5; D is possibly TRBD1 (5 bases). The CDR3 runs 13 residues. V was shortened by 1 base and J by 3 bases, with 7 bases between the two germline ends. In germline, CDR1 is GTSNPN, CDR2 SVGIG (reference sequence). Written as DNA, the CDR3 is TGTGCCTGGAGTGGACAGAACAATCAGCCCCAGCATTTT. This translates into CAWSGQNNQPQHF. The variable domain in full, with the rest retrieved from reference TRBV30 and TRBJ1-5, is SQTIHQWPATLVQPVGSPLSLECTVEGTSNPNLYWYRQAAGRGLQLLFYSVGIGQISSEVPQNLSASRPQDRQFILSSKKLLLSDSGFYLCAWSGQNNQPQHFGDGTRLSIL.

This clone was seen a handful of times. The junction does not match germline at one end; this may be a read error. The rearrangement joins TRBV23-1 to TRBJ1-2; possibly TRBD1 for D (6 bases). Being an ORF, TRBV23-1 has a function that is uncertain. This CDR3 contains 14 residues. This chain's CDR3 is CARSLYHRVYGYTF. In DNA, the CDR3 is TGCGCCAGAAGTCTCTATCACAGGGTCTATGGCTACACCTTC.

The genes are TRBV11-2 and TRBJ2-2, with TRBD1 matching 7 bases. With 0 bases clipped from V and 7 bases from J, the junction kept 5 bases outside the gene matches. Germline V gives CDR1 SGHAT, CDR2 FQNNGV. This CDR3 region has 15 residues. The DNA of the CDR3 is TGTGCCAGCAGCTTAGAGATGAGGGGGCGCGGGGAGCTGTTTTTT. Translation gives CASSLEMRGRGELFF.

The chain recombines TRBV5-4 with TRBJ1-4; possibly TRBD1 for D (5 bases). CDR1 SGHNT and CDR2 YYREEE come from the germline V gene (reference sequence). The CDR3 contains 14 residues. V lost 0 bases and J 5 bases, leaving 8 bases between the germline ends. CDR3 DNA: TGTGCCAGCAGCTTGGGACAGAGGAATGAAAAACTGTTTTTT. Translation: CASSLGQRNEKLFF. Complete variable domain (other parts from reference TRBV5-4 and TRBJ1-4): ETGVTQSPTHLIKTRGQQVTLRCSSQSGHNTVSWYQQALGQGPQFIFQYYREEENGRGNFPPRFSGLQFPNYSSELNVNALELDDSALYLCASSLGQRNEKLFFGSGTQLSVL.

This clone was counted between two and nine times. This chain links TRBV11-3 with TRBJ2-7; no firm D call. The V gene's germline CDR1 is SGHNT and CDR2 YENEEA. This CDR3 is 14 amino acids long. The V gene lost 5 bases and the J gene lost 3 bases, with 14 bases spanning the gap. CDR3 loop: CASSPRSDLYEQYF. In DNA form, the CDR3 reads TGTGCCAGCAGCCCCCGCAGCGACCTCTACGAGCAGTACTTC.

The chain carries TRBV27 and TRBJ1-2; 7 bases are a match to TRBD1. The CDR3 runs 14 residues. V gave up 6 bases and J gave up 1 base; unmatched junction bases: 5. Per the germline V gene, CDR1 is MNHEY and CDR2 is SMNVEV (reference sequence). CDR3 nucleotides: TGTGCCAGCAGCAGGGGGATTAATAACTATGGCTACACCTTC. It translates to CASSRGINNYGYTF.

This clone was seen once. The J gene is TRBJ2-1, the V gene TRBV5-1; D possibly corresponds to TRBD1 (5 bases). Trimming shortened V by 3 bases and J by 6 bases, and 10 bases separated the two germline ends. From germline, CDR1 is SGHRS and CDR2 YFSETQ. The CDR3 extends over 13 amino acids. The CDR3 loop reads CASSYQGLNEQFF. The CDR3, as DNA: TGCGCCAGCAGCTACCAGGGTCTCAATGAGCAGTTCTTC.

The chain combines TRBV18 with TRBJ2-1; D may be TRBD1 (5 bases). Germline V CDR1 and CDR2: KGHSH, LQKENI. The CDR3 is 13 amino acids. Trimming removed 4 bases from V and 10 bases from J, with 14 bases in between. The CDR3 nucleotides read TGTGCCAGCTCACGAGTTCAGGGCAGCGAGCAGTTCTTC. Translated: CASSRVQGSEQFF.

The V and J genes are TRBV11-1 and TRBJ1-4; D is unclear. V lost 5 bases and J lost 1, with 8 bases in between. CDR1 is SGHAT, CDR2 FQDESV, per germline (reference sequence). The CDR3 has 14 amino acids. In nucleotides, the CDR3 is TGTGCCAGCAGCCCGGGGATAACTAATGAAAAACTGTTTTTT. It yields the protein CASSPGITNEKLFF.

This sequence joins TRBV10-2 and TRBJ2-7; D remains ambiguous. From germline, CDR1 is WSHSY and CDR2 SAAADI. CDR3 length: 14 residues. The V and J ends lost 2 bases and 3 bases respectively, with 11 bases between them. DNA of the CDR3: TGCGCCAGCAGTGAGATGGCCCTCTTCTACGAGCAGTACTTC. Protein sequence: CASSEMALFYEQYF.

The chain uses TRBV7-9 and TRBJ2-5, with TRBD1 as a possible D gene (6 bases). Germline V gene sequence: CDR1 SEHNR, CDR2 FQNEAQ (reference sequence). This CDR3 comprises 14 residues. Trimming shortened V by 5 bases and J by 5 bases, and 15 bases separated the two germline ends. The CDR3 spells CASSPGQRRETQYF. As DNA, the CDR3 is TGTGCCAGCAGCCCCGGACAGAGGAGGGAGACCCAGTACTTC.

This sequence joins TRBV19 and TRBJ1-2, with TRBD1 as a possible D gene (6 bases). This CDR3 has 13 amino acids. Germline loops: CDR1 LNHDA, CDR2 SQIVND (reference sequence). The V gene lost 5 bases and the J gene lost 8 bases, with 15 bases spanning the gap. CDR3 in amino acids: CASSPAARGGYTF. DNA of the CDR3: TGTGCCAGTAGTCCCGCGGCCAGGGGAGGCTACACCTTC.

CDR3 nucleotides: TGTGCCAGTAGTACCCTCGGGGGTGGCAATCAGCCCCAGCATTTT. Its translation is CASSTLGGGNQPQHF. This chain links TRBV19 with TRBJ1-5, with D possibly matching TRBD1 (5 bases). This CDR3 comprises 15 residues. V was clipped by 4 bases and J by 2 bases, with 12 bases between them. Per the germline V gene, CDR1 is LNHDA and CDR2 is SQIVND (reference sequence).

This sequence joins TRBV18 and TRBJ1-4; the D gene is possibly TRBD1 (6 bases). The CDR3 is 16 residues long. V was trimmed by 1 base and J by 4 bases, leaving 13 bases between them. The V gene's germline CDR1 is KGHSH and CDR2 LQKENI. CDR3 in DNA: TGTGCCAGCTCACCACAAGGGGGTCCCGTTAATGAAAAACTGTTTTTT. The encoded protein is CASSPQGGPVNEKLFF.

The chain recombines TRBV19 with TRBJ1-5; unclear D gene. The germline V and J ends were trimmed by 6 bases and 6 bases, with 9 bases remaining between them. Germline V gives CDR1 LNHDA, CDR2 SQIVND (reference sequence). The CDR3 totals 12 residues. CDR3 bases: TGTGCCAGTAGCCCCACCGGTCAGCCCCAGCATTTT. Translation: CASSPTGQPQHF.

V is TRBV5-8 and J is TRBJ1-5; D is uncertain. V lost 0 bases and J lost 2, with 18 bases in between. The V gene's germline CDR1 is SGHTS and CDR2 YDEGEE. The CDR3 totals 18 residues. The CDR3 is CASSLVLGNTGRNQPQHF. The CDR3 DNA reads as TGTGCCAGCAGCTTGGTTCTGGGCAACACCGGCCGCAATCAGCCCCAGCATTTT.